This entry lists 14 T cell receptor beta chains sequenced from one sample in a study of OX40 agonist ivuxolimab in advanced cancers. The data were produced by immunoSEQ multiplex PCR, yet TCRdb's version contains in-frame clones alone and is incomplete. The table records 35,000 to 45,000 clones, around 83% of them present only once. The specimen comprised CD4+ or CD8+ T cells sorted from blood, sampled in a trial of the OX40 agonist ivuxolimab. All receptors derive from an adult with an advanced solid tumor such as melanoma, head and neck, liver or kidney cancer.

This rearrangement joins TRBV27 to TRBJ2-7, with 8 bases that match TRBD1. CDR1 and CDR2 (germline): MNHEY, SMNVEV (reference sequence). V shed 6 bases, J shed 4 bases, and the junction held 11 bases outside the gene matches. This CDR3 is 15 amino acids long. The CDR3 nucleotides are TGTGCCAGCAGAATTGGACAGGGTAGAGGGTACGAGCAGTACTTC. This codes for CASRIGQGRGYEQYF.

This chain connects TRBV2 to TRBJ1-1, with TRBD1 matching over 11 bases. The length of the CDR3 is 17 residues. J was trimmed by 0 bases and V by 3 bases; bases with no gene match: 6. Germline-derived CDR1 and CDR2 are SNHLY and FYNNEI. The CDR3 region is CASSDKLDRGLNTEAFF. CDR3 nucleotide sequence: TGTGCCAGCAGTGACAAGCTGGACAGGGGGCTGAACACTGAAGCTTTCTTT.

The genes are TRBV30 and TRBJ2-7; 11 bases line up with TRBD2. Germline trimming cut 0 bases from V and 2 bases from J; bases unmatched to any gene: 3. The CDR3 length is 15 residues. The germline V gene has CDR1 GTSNPN and CDR2 SVGIG (reference sequence). As DNA, the CDR3 is TGTGCCTGGAGTGTAGGTAGCGGGAGGGCCTACGAGCAGTACTTC. It yields the protein CAWSVGSGRAYEQYF.

V usage is TRBV5-1 and J usage is TRBJ1-2, with 8 nucleotides matching TRBD1. There are 15 residues in the CDR3. Germline CDR1 reads SGHRS; CDR2 reads YFSETQ. V shed 4 bases and J 5 bases; nucleotides not matched to a gene: 10. This chain's CDR3 is CASSGGTGDPYGYTF. The CDR3 DNA reads TGCGCCAGCAGCGGCGGGACAGGTGATCCTTATGGCTACACCTTC.

The V and J genes are TRBV4-1 and TRBJ2-7; 8 bases fit TRBD2. Germline trimming cut 3 bases from V and 5 bases from J; bases unmatched to any gene: 3. The germline V gene has CDR1 MGHRA and CDR2 YSYEKL. The CDR3 has 13 amino acids. The CDR3 nucleotides read TGCGCCAGCAGCCACCTGACTAGCGACGAGCAGTACTTC. It is translated as CASSHLTSDEQYF.

The chain has TRBV15 and TRBJ2-1; TRBD2 might be the D (5 bases). This CDR3 spans 15 amino acids. V shed 0 bases and J shed 2 bases, with 8 bases lying between them. CDR1 and CDR2 from the germline V gene are LNHNV and YYDKDF (reference sequence). The CDR3 loop is CATSRERATYNEQFF. In DNA form, the CDR3 reads TGTGCCACCAGCAGAGAGCGGGCAACCTACAATGAGCAGTTCTTC.

This sequence joins TRBV28 and TRBJ2-5, with 9 bases that match TRBD2. In germline, CDR1 is MDHEN, CDR2 SYDVKM. J lost 8 bases, V lost 4 bases, and 8 bases had no gene match. The CDR3 runs 14 residues. CDR3 sequence reads: CASSSILAGKTQYF. CDR3 nucleotides: TGTGCCAGCAGTTCCATACTAGCGGGTAAAACCCAGTACTTC.

The rearrangement joins TRBV27 to TRBJ2-1; D is ambiguous. V lost 5 bases and J 0 bases, leaving 11 bases between the germline ends. The CDR3 is made up of 15 amino acids. Per the germline V gene, CDR1 is MNHEY and CDR2 is SMNVEV (reference sequence). The CDR3 region has the DNA TGTGCCAGCAGTGAAGACTGGAGCTCCTACAATGAGCAGTTCTTC. This encodes CASSEDWSSYNEQFF.

The chain recombines TRBV9 with TRBJ2-3, with D possibly being TRBD2 (6 bases). V gave up 3 bases and J gave up 4 bases, with 12 bases separating them. The CDR3 consists of 14 residues. The germline CDR1 and CDR2 sequences are SGDLS and YYNGEE. The CDR3 here is CASSGTGVSDTQYF. CDR3 DNA: TGTGCCAGCAGCGGGACGGGAGTCTCAGATACGCAGTATTTT.

The chain couples TRBV21-1 to TRBJ2-7; TRBD2, the D gene given by the table, was not confirmed from the DNA. TRBV21-1 is a listed pseudogene. CDR3 length: 18 residues. CDR3 DNA sequence: TGTGCCAGCAGCAGTGACGGGACTAGCGGTGCGAGCTCCTACGAGCAGTACTTC. It yields the protein CASSSDGTSGASSYEQYF.

The genes are TRBV6-5 and TRBJ2-3; D is perhaps TRBD2 (5 bases). Germline V gene data show CDR1 as MNHEY and CDR2 as SVGAGI. Between the trimmed V and J ends, which lost 2 bases and 0 bases, there was a span of 6 bases. This CDR3 comprises 14 residues. The CDR3 loop reads CASSYGESTDTQYF. The CDR3 bases are TGTGCCAGCAGTTACGGGGAGAGCACAGATACGCAGTATTTT.

The CDR3 protein is CASSGALYNEQFF. In nucleotides, the CDR3 is TGTGCCAGCAGCGGGGCTCTATACAATGAGCAGTTCTTC. This chain links TRBV9 with TRBJ2-1; D is unresolved. V lost 3 bases to trimming and J lost 4 bases, with 8 bases between them. CDR1 is SGDLS and CDR2 is YYNGEE in the germline V gene. This CDR3 is 13 amino acids long.

The J gene is TRBJ2-3, the V gene TRBV9, with a tentative D call TRBD2 (5 bases). The V and J ends lost 3 bases and 1 base respectively, with 18 bases between them. Germline lookup yields CDR1 SGDLS and CDR2 YYNGEE. The CDR3 contains 17 residues. As DNA, the CDR3 is TGTGCCAGCAGCGCGCATCTGCCGGTTAGCGGCACAGATACGCAGTATTTT. Its protein is CASSAHLPVSGTDTQYF.

This rearrangement joins TRBV29-1 to TRBJ2-7; tentatively, D is TRBD2 (6 bases). Trimming took 6 bases from V and 0 from J, leaving 6 bases between them. Germline V lookup: CDR1 SQVTM, CDR2 ANQGSEA. The CDR3 consists of 11 residues. CDR3 amino acids: CSVGSSYEQYF. CDR3 DNA sequence: TGCAGCGTCGGGAGCTCCTACGAGCAGTACTTC.